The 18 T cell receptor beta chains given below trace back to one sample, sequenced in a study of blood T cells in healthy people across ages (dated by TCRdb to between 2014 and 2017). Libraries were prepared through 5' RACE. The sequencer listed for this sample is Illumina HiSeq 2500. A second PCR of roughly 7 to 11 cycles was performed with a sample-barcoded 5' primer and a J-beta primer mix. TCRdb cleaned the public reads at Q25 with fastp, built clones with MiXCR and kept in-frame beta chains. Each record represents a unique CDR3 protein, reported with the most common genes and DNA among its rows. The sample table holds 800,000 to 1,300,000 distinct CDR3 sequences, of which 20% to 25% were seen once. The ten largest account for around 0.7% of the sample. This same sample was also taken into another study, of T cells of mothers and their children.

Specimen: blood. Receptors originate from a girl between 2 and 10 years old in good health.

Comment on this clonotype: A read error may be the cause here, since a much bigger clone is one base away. The CDR3, as DNA: TGTGCCAGCAGCCCCGGGAGGCCTGAAGCTTTCTTT. Translation: CASSPGRPEAFF. The chain has TRBV7-8 and TRBJ1-1; D unclear. From germline, CDR1 is SGHVS and CDR2 FQNEAQ. The V and J ends lost 5 bases and 6 bases respectively, with 10 bases between them. The CDR3 totals 12 residues.

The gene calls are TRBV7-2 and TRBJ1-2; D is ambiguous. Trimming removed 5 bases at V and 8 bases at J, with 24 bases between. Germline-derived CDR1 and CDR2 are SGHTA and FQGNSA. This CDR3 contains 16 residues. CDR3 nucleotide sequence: TGTGCCAGCAGCCCCTTTCCCCCACCTCAAAGGGAAGGCTACACCTTC. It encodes CASSPFPPPQREGYTF.

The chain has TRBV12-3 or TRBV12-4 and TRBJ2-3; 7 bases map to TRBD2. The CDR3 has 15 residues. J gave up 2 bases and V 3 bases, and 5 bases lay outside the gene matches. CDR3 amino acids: CASSFGGGYTDTQYF. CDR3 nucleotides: TGTGCCAGCAGTTTCGGCGGGGGATACACAGATACGCAGTATTTT.

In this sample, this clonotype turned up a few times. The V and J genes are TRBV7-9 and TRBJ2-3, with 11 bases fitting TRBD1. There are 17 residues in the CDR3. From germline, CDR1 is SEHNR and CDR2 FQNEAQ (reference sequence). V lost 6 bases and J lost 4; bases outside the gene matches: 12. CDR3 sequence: CASRRKTGTGGPDTQYF. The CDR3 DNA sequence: TGTGCCAGCAGACGAAAAACTGGGACAGGGGGACCAGATACGCAGTATTTT.

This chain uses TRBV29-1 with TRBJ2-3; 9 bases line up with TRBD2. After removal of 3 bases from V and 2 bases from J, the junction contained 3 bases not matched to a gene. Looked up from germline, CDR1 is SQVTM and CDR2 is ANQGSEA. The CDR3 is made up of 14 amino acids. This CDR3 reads CSVDPSGATDTQYF. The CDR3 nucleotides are TGCAGCGTTGATCCTAGCGGGGCCACAGATACGCAGTATTTT.

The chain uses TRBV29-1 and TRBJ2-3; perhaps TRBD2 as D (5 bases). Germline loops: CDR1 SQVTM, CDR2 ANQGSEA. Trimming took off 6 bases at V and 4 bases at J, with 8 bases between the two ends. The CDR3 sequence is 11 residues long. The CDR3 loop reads CSVPLADTQYF. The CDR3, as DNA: TGCAGCGTCCCACTAGCAGATACGCAGTATTTT.

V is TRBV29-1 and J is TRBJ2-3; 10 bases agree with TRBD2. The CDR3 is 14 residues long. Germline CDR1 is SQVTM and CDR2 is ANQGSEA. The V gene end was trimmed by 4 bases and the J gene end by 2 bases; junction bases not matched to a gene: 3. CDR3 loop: CSVVAGGFTDTQYF. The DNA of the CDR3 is TGCAGCGTTGTAGCGGGGGGATTCACAGATACGCAGTATTTT.

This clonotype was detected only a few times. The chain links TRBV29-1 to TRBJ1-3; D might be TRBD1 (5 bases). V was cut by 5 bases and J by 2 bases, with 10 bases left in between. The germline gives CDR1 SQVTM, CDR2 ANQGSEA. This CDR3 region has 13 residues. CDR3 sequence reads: CSVMDNPGNTIYF. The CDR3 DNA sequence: TGCAGCGTTATGGACAATCCTGGAAACACCATATATTTT.

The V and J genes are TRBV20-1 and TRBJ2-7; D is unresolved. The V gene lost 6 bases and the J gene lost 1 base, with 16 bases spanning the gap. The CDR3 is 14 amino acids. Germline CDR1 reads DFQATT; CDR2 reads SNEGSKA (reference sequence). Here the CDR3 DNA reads TGCAGTGCCCCCCCCGAGACGGCTTCCTACGAGCAGTACTTC. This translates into CSAPPETASYEQYF.

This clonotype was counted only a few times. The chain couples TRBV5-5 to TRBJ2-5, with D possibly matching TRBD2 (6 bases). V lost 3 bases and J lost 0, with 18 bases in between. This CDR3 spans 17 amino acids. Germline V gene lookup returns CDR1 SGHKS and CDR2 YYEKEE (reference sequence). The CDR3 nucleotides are TGTGCCAGCAGCTCCCCAGCTGGCGGGGACCACCAAGAGACCCAGTACTTC. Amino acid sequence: CASSSPAGGDHQETQYF.

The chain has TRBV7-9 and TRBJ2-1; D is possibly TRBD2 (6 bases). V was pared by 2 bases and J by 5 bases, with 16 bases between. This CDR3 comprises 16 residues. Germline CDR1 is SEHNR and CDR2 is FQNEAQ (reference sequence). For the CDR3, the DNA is TGTGCCAGCAGCTTAACCGGGACGGGGGTAAACAATGAGCAGTTCTTC. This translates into CASSLTGTGVNNEQFF.

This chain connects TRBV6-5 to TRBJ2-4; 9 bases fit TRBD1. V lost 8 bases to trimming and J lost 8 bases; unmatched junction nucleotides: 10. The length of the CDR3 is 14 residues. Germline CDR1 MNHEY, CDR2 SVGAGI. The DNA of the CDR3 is TGTGCCAGCTGCCCGGGACAGGGAATGGACATTCAGTACTTC. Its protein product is CASCPGQGMDIQYF.

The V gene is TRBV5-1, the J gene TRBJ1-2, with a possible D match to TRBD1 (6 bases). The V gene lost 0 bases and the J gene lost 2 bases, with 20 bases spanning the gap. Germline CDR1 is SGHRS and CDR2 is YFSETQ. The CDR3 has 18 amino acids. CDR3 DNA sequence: TGCGCCAGCAGCTTGGCGATCCCCCGGGGGGACAAGAACTATGGCTACACCTTC. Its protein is CASSLAIPRGDKNYGYTF.

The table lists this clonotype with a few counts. The CDR3, as DNA: TGCAGCGTTGAAGGAGCCCCGGGTTTAAGAGTCTACGAGCAGTACTTC. It yields the protein CSVEGAPGLRVYEQYF. This sequence joins TRBV29-1 and TRBJ2-7; D uncertain. This CDR3 contains 16 residues. Germline-derived CDR1 and CDR2 are SQVTM and ANQGSEA. V gave up 1 base and J gave up 3 bases, with 19 bases separating them.

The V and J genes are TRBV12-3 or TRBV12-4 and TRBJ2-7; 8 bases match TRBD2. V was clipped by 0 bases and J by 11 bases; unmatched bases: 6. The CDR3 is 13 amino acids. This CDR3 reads CASSLAETSVEYF. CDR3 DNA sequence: TGTGCCAGCAGTTTAGCGGAGACTAGCGTCGAGTACTTC.

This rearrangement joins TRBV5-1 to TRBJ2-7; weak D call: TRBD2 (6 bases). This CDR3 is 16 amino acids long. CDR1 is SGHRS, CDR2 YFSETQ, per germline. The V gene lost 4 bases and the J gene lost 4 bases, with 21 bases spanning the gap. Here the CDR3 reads CASSPPGLDAVYEQYF. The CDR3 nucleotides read TGCGCCAGCAGCCCACCGGGACTGGACGCAGTATACGAGCAGTACTTC.

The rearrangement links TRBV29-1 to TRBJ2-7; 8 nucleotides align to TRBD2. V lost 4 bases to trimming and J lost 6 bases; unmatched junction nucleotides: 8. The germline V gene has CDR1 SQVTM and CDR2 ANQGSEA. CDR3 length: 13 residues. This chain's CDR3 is CSVVYREGIEQYF. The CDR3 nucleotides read TGCAGCGTTGTCTACCGGGAGGGAATCGAGCAGTACTTC.

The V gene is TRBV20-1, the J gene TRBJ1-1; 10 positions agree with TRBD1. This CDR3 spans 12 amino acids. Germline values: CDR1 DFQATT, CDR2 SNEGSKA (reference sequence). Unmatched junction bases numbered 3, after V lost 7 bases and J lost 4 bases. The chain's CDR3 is CSVWTGGTEAFF. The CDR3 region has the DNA TGCAGTGTTTGGACAGGGGGCACTGAAGCTTTCTTT.